One sample yielded the 29 T cell receptor beta chains listed below, sequenced in a study of T cells in Graves' hyperthyroidism and ophthalmopathy (dated by TCRdb to between 2018 and 2021). Receptor libraries were prepared by multiplex PCR. TCRdb names Illumina HiSeq 2000 as the instrument used. TCR beta CDR3 regions were amplified from RNA transcripts. The TCR CDR3 was subjected to a first round of RT-PCR using the HTBI primer set and the Qiagen OneStep RT-PCR kit. TCRdb redid the processing of the public reads, applying fastp at Q25 and MiXCR, and retained in-frame beta chains. Each entry is one CDR3 protein sequence, shown with its most common DNA and genes. The sample table lists approximately 560,000 distinct CDR3 sequences, approximately 15% of them with a count of one. The leading ten clones occupy around 6.6% of the sample. The sample consisted of blood. The receptors derive from a woman between 25 and 40 years old with Graves' hyperthyroidism.

Only a few counts were recorded for this clonotype. This sequence joins TRBV9 and TRBJ1-5; D gene unclear. CDR3 length: 15 residues. Germline lookup yields CDR1 SGDLS and CDR2 YYNGEE. Trimming shortened V by 1 base and J by 5 bases, and 13 bases separated the two germline ends. Here the CDR3 reads CASSVCLVEHQPQHF. The CDR3 nucleotides are TGTGCCAGCAGCGTATGTCTGGTCGAGCATCAGCCCCAGCATTTT.

This clonotype was detected many times. This chain links TRBV29-1 with TRBJ2-1; D remains ambiguous. CDR1 is SQVTM and CDR2 is ANQGSEA in the germline V gene. The length of the CDR3 is 13 residues. With 0 bases removed from V and 6 bases from J, the gap between germline ends came to 9 bases. CDR3 protein: CSVEDPASNEQFF. CDR3 bases: TGCAGCGTTGAAGATCCAGCAAGCAATGAGCAGTTCTTC.

This clonotype was counted only a few times. The rearrangement joins TRBV7-2 to TRBJ2-7; 7 nucleotides match TRBD1. Germline values: CDR1 SGHTA, CDR2 FQGNSA. The CDR3 has 15 amino acids. The trim removed 4 bases at V and 3 bases at J, leaving 9 bases unmatched. The CDR3 region is CASSYYRGTGYEQYF. The CDR3 DNA sequence: TGTGCCAGCAGCTACTACAGGGGTACTGGCTACGAGCAGTACTTC. The variable domain in full, with the rest retrieved from reference TRBV7-2 and TRBJ2-7, is GAGVSQSPSNKVTEKGKDVELRCDPISGHTALYWYRQSLGQGLEFLIYFQGNSAPDKSGLPSDRFSAERTGGSVSTLTIQRTQQEDSAVYLCASSYYRGTGYEQYFGPGTRLTVT.

This clonotype was counted a few times. V gene TRBV4-1 combines with J gene TRBJ1-1; a possible D gene is TRBD1 (5 bases). V was cut by 4 bases and J by 3 bases, with 12 bases left in between. Germline assignment: CDR1 MGHRA and CDR2 YSYEKL. This CDR3 spans 14 amino acids. In DNA form, the CDR3 reads TGCGCCAGCAGCCGCGGGACGGGTGACACTGAAGCTTTCTTT. Its protein is CASSRGTGDTEAFF.

DNA for the CDR3: TGTGCCAGCAGTTTCGCCCCACACTATGGCTACACCTTC. Protein product: CASSFAPHYGYTF. The chain couples TRBV27 to TRBJ1-2, with unresolved D. The CDR3 has 13 amino acids. The V end lost 3 bases, the J end lost 3 bases, and 8 bases lay between the germline ends. The germline CDR1 and CDR2 sequences are MNHEY and SMNVEV (reference sequence).

The rearrangement uses TRBV6-2 or TRBV6-3 and TRBJ2-1; D is perhaps TRBD1 (5 bases). The CDR3 has 13 residues. The V end was cut by 2 bases, the J end by 4 bases, with 6 bases between. The germline V gene has CDR1 MNHEY and CDR2 SVGEGT. The CDR3 region has the DNA TGTGCCAGCAGTTACGGGGCTTACAATGAGCAGTTCTTC. Amino acid sequence: CASSYGAYNEQFF.

V gene TRBV6-5 combines with J gene TRBJ2-7; D uncertain. The CDR3 length is 13 residues. Per the germline V gene, CDR1 is MNHEY and CDR2 is SVGAGI. V shed 2 bases and J shed 4 bases, with 9 bases lying between them. The CDR3 is CASSYNRQYEQYF. The CDR3 nucleotides read TGTGCCAGCAGTTACAACCGGCAGTACGAGCAGTACTTC.

The DNA for the CDR3 is TGCGCCAGCAGCCAAGTTGAAAGGACTGGGGCCAACGTCCTGACTTTC. The encoded protein is CASSQVERTGANVLTF. V gene TRBV4-1 combines with J gene TRBJ2-6; D unresolved. CDR1 is MGHRA and CDR2 is YSYEKL in the germline V gene. V lost 1 base, J lost 2 bases, and 9 bases lay in between. The CDR3 has 16 residues.

This clonotype was counted a few times. The chain links TRBV20-1 to TRBJ2-6, with D unclear. The V end was cut by 2 bases, the J end by 0 bases, with 8 bases between. Germline CDR1 reads DFQATT; CDR2 reads SNEGSKA (reference sequence). The CDR3 loop spans 15 amino acids. CDR3: CSARSGRSGANVLTF. CDR3 DNA: TGCAGTGCTAGATCAGGACGCTCTGGGGCCAACGTCCTGACTTTC.

This clonotype was recorded a few times. The chain joins TRBV7-3 to TRBJ2-1, with 10 bases matching TRBD2. The germline CDR1 and CDR2 sequences are SGHTA and FQGTGA. V was pared by 3 bases and J by 4 bases, with 3 bases of the junction left unmatched. The CDR3 covers 15 residues. The CDR3 DNA sequence: TGTGCCAGCAGCTTCCTAGCGGGAGCTTACAATGAGCAGTTCTTC. Translating it yields CASSFLAGAYNEQFF.

This clonotype was counted at least ten times. V usage is TRBV27 and J usage is TRBJ1-5, with D maybe TRBD1 (5 bases). Germline V gene sequence: CDR1 MNHEY, CDR2 SMNVEV (reference sequence). Trimming removed 7 bases at V and 8 bases at J, with 21 bases between. The CDR3 length is 15 residues. As DNA, the CDR3 is TGTGCCAGCACTCCTCTCGGGGCTACGGTCAAGCCCCAGCATTTT. This gives the protein CASTPLGATVKPQHF.

This clonotype came up a few times. The gene calls are TRBV19 and TRBJ2-6; no clear D. From germline, CDR1 is LNHDA and CDR2 SQIVND (reference sequence). The germline V and J ends were trimmed by 4 bases and 1 base, with 8 bases remaining between them. The CDR3 covers 15 residues. CDR3 DNA: TGTGCCAGTAGTAAGTCAATATCTGGGGCCAACGTCCTGACTTTC. This codes for CASSKSISGANVLTF. Full variable domain (rest looked up from reference TRBV19 and TRBJ2-6): DGGITQSPKYLFRKEGQNVTLSCEQNLNHDAMYWYRQDPGQGLRLIYYSQIVNDFQKGDIAEGYSVSREKKESFPLTVTSAQKNPTAFYLCASSKSISGANVLTFGAGSRLTVL.

The rearrangement joins TRBV6-2 or TRBV6-3 to TRBJ1-4, with TRBD1 matching 10 bases. The CDR3 is 14 amino acids. Germline V gene data show CDR1 as MNHEY and CDR2 as SVGEGT. The V gene end was trimmed by 6 bases and the J gene end by 5 bases; junction bases not matched to a gene: 3. Here the CDR3 DNA reads TGTGCCAGCAGCAAGGACAGGGGGAATGAAAAACTGTTTTTT. Translation gives CASSKDRGNEKLFF.

This clonotype has ten or more counts. This chain links TRBV11-2 with TRBJ2-1, with D possibly TRBD1 on 6 matching bases. The CDR3 has 13 residues. Germline CDR1 reads SGHAT; CDR2 reads FQNNGV. The ends were cut back, 4 bases at V and 10 bases at J, with 14 bases in the middle. The CDR3 here is CASSSDPQGEQFF. CDR3 in DNA: TGTGCCAGCAGCTCAGACCCACAGGGAGAGCAGTTCTTC.

This clonotype was recorded many times. The rearrangement joins TRBV12-3 or TRBV12-4 to TRBJ2-3; 10 nucleotides line up with TRBD1. This CDR3 has 13 residues. The trim removed 9 bases at V and 4 bases at J, leaving 4 bases unmatched. The CDR3 region is CARIDRGPDTQYF. The CDR3 DNA reads TGTGCCAGGATAGACAGGGGGCCAGATACGCAGTATTTT.

This clonotype was seen ten or more times. The rearrangement joins TRBV5-1 to TRBJ2-3; no clear D. Germline values: CDR1 SGHRS, CDR2 YFSETQ. This CDR3 comprises 12 residues. Deletions cut 4 bases from V and 5 bases from J, with 8 bases between. The CDR3 DNA reads TGCGCCAGCAGCCCGTTAGGAGATACGCAGTATTTT. Translation: CASSPLGDTQYF.

This clonotype showed up many times. V is TRBV2 and J is TRBJ2-5; 7 bases match TRBD2. Germline V gene sequence: CDR1 SNHLY, CDR2 FYNNEI. With 8 bases clipped from V and 5 bases from J, the junction kept 8 bases outside the gene matches. The CDR3 runs 13 residues. CDR3 loop: CASRREMRETQYF. DNA for the CDR3: TGTGCCAGCCGGCGGGAGATGAGGGAGACCCAGTACTTC.

This clonotype was found a few times. This chain joins TRBV6-5 and TRBJ2-2; 7 nucleotides match TRBD2. CDR3 length: 17 amino acids. In germline, CDR1 is MNHEY, CDR2 SVGAGI. The ends lost 0 bases at V and 3 bases at J; junction bases unmatched: 7. The CDR3: CASSYSGGSGYTGELFF. The CDR3 bases are TGTGCCAGCAGTTACTCGGGCGGGAGCGGGTACACCGGGGAGCTGTTTTTT.

This clonotype was counted a few times. The chain carries TRBV19 and TRBJ1-2, with TRBD1 as a possible D gene (6 bases). This CDR3 is 14 amino acids long. The V end lost 4 bases, the J end lost 0 bases, and 9 bases lay between the germline ends. Germline CDR1 LNHDA, CDR2 SQIVND (reference sequence). The CDR3 protein is CASSTQGANYGYTF. CDR3 nucleotide sequence: TGTGCCAGTAGTACACAGGGTGCTAACTATGGCTACACCTTC. Variable domain in full (rest from reference TRBV19 and TRBJ1-2): DGGITQSPKYLFRKEGQNVTLSCEQNLNHDAMYWYRQDPGQGLRLIYYSQIVNDFQKGDIAEGYSVSREKKESFPLTVTSAQKNPTAFYLCASSTQGANYGYTFGSGTRLTVV.

The genes are TRBV18 and TRBJ1-1; weak D call: TRBD1 (6 bases). Germline V gene lookup returns CDR1 KGHSH and CDR2 LQKENI. The CDR3 runs to 16 residues. V shed 2 bases and J shed 3 bases, with 16 bases lying between them. The chain's CDR3 is CASSPIKKGVDTEAFF. The CDR3, as DNA: TGTGCCAGCTCACCAATTAAGAAGGGGGTAGACACTGAAGCTTTCTTT.

This clonotype was detected ten times or more. This chain links TRBV7-9 with TRBJ2-5; 7 bases line up with TRBD1. The germline V gene has CDR1 SEHNR and CDR2 FQNEAQ (reference sequence). V gave up 1 base and J gave up 5 bases; unmatched junction bases: 4. This CDR3 has 14 amino acids. The CDR3 region is CASSLETGWETQYF. The CDR3 DNA reads as TGTGCCAGCAGCTTAGAGACAGGGTGGGAGACCCAGTACTTC.

This clonotype has at least ten counts. This rearrangement joins TRBV20-1 to TRBJ2-7, with D unresolved. The CDR3 spans 13 residues. V dropped 6 bases and J dropped 0 bases, with 12 bases sitting between them. The germline V gene has CDR1 DFQATT and CDR2 SNEGSKA (reference sequence). CDR3 in DNA: TGCAGTGCCACTACAAGGATCTCCTACGAGCAGTACTTC. Amino acids: CSATTRISYEQYF.

This clonotype was observed many times. The chain has TRBV4-3 and TRBJ2-7; 9 bases align to TRBD2. Looked up from germline, CDR1 is LGHNA and CDR2 is YSLEER. V lost 2 bases, J lost 5 bases, and 7 bases stayed unmatched. The CDR3 has 15 residues. The DNA of the CDR3 is TGCGCCAGCAGCCAACGTCAGGGCGGGAGGGACGAGCAGTACTTC. Amino acids: CASSQRQGGRDEQYF.

This clonotype was counted a few times. CDR3 DNA sequence: TGTGCCAGCAGGTATTCGGGGGTATCACCCCTCCACTTT. Translation gives CASRYSGVSPLHF. The J gene is TRBJ1-6, the V gene TRBV28, with a weak D call TRBD1 (5 bases). The germline V and J ends were trimmed by 6 bases and 10 bases, with 13 bases remaining between them. Germline lookup yields CDR1 MDHEN and CDR2 SYDVKM. This CDR3 comprises 13 residues.

This clonotype was observed at least ten times. V and J are TRBV27 and TRBJ2-7, with TRBD2 identical over 7 bases. CDR1 and CDR2 (germline): MNHEY, SMNVEV (reference sequence). V was clipped by 5 bases and J by 6 bases; unmatched bases: 4. CDR3 length equals 12 residues. The DNA of the CDR3 is TGTGCCAGCAGTCCGGGACTATTCGAGCAGTACTTC. As protein: CASSPGLFEQYF.

At least ten counts were recorded for this clonotype. J is TRBJ1-5 and V is TRBV6-6; no reliable D call. The CDR3 has 18 residues. Germline V gene data show CDR1 as MNHNY and CDR2 as SVGAGI (reference sequence). The V and J ends lost 2 bases and 2 bases respectively, with 19 bases between them. The CDR3 loop reads CASSYPQTSGNGNQPQHF. The CDR3 coding sequence is TGTGCCAGCAGTTACCCGCAAACTTCGGGTAATGGCAATCAGCCCCAGCATTTT.

About this clonotype: It may be a read error: a sequence one base away is much more abundant. The V and J genes are TRBV18 and TRBJ1-1, with 10 bases lining up with TRBD1. The CDR3 spans 15 residues. Germline V lookup: CDR1 KGHSH, CDR2 LQKENI. In DNA, the CDR3 is TGTGCCAGCTCACCAAGACAGGGGGCTAACACTGAAGCTCTCTTT. Translating gives CASSPRQGANTEALF.

This clonotype has a count of ten or more. The chain is built from TRBV11-1 and TRBJ2-1, with D unclear. The CDR3 is made up of 12 amino acids. V lost 4 bases to trimming and J lost 5 bases, with 6 bases between them. CDR1 and CDR2 (germline): SGHAT, FQDESV (reference sequence). CDR3 DNA: TGTGCCAGCAGCTCAATTAACAATGAGCAGTTCTTC. It is translated as CASSSINNEQFF.

In its sample, this clonotype was seen a few times. The V gene is TRBV5-6, the J gene TRBJ2-7; possible D gene TRBD1, 6 bases. Per the germline V gene, CDR1 is SGHDT and CDR2 is YYEEEE. This CDR3 comprises 14 residues. Trimming pared 5 bases from V and 4 bases from J, leaving 16 bases between. CDR3: CASSRDTPGYEQYF. The CDR3 nucleotides read TGTGCCAGCAGTCGGGACACCCCCGGGTACGAGCAGTACTTC.